The clone carrying this TCR beta chain has ten or more counts. The antigen remains unidentified. This CDR3 is 11 amino acids long. V was shortened by 6 bases and J by 8 bases, with 5 bases between the two germline ends. The germline gives CDR1 SGHTA, CDR2 FQGNSA. With a J-beta primer mix and a sample-barcoded 5' primer, a second PCR ran 7 to 11 cycles. TCRdb recomputed calls from the 5' RACE reads with MiXCR, one row per CDR3 protein. The sample contains 700,000 to 850,000 distinct CDR3 sequences, around 36% of which appear only once. The entry originates in a study of blood T cells in healthy people across ages. Study-wide points: Compared with aged donors, long-lived donors showed fewer expanded clones, suggesting selection. The unknown donor CMV status may have confounded expanded clonotype changes.

The source is a man aged 18 to 29 in good health. Sample: blood. This chain links TRBV7-2 with TRBJ1-6; D call uncertain. CDR3 bases: TGTGCCAGCAGTTCGGATTCACCCCTCCACTTT. This translates into CASSSDSPLHF.